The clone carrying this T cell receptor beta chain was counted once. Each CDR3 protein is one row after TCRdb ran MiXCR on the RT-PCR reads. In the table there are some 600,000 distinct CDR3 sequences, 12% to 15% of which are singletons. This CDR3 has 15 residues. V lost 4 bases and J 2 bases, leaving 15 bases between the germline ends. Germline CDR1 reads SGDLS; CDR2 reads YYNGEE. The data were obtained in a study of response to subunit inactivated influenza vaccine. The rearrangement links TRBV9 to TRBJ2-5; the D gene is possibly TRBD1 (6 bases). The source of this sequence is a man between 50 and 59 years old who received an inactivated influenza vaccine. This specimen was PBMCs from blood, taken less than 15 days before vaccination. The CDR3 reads CASSFRDTPQETQYF. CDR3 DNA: TGTGCCAGCAGCTTCCGGGACACCCCGCAAGAGACCCAGTACTTC. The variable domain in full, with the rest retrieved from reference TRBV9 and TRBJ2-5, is DSGVTQTPKHLITATGQRVTLRCSPRSGDLSVYWYQQSLDQGLQFLIQYYNGEERAKGNILERFSAQQFPDLHSELNLSSLELGDSALYFCASSFRDTPQETQYFGPGTRLLVL.